A single count supports the clone carrying this TCR beta chain. What it binds is unknown. This entry belongs to a study of graft-versus-host responses after intestinal transplantation. Study summary: Following induction with anti-thymocyte globulin, all recipients were given tacrolimus and steroids for roughly three years. Findings and caveats of the study: GvH clone levels peaked in circulation, and this peak was associated with early post-transplant HvG declines. Elevated graft-versus-host to host-versus-graft clonal ratios in allografts were recorded for patients with graft-donor T cell macrochimerism.

The CDR3 totals 11 residues. V dropped 0 bases and J dropped 6 bases, with 2 bases sitting between them. The V gene's germline CDR1 is MNHNY and CDR2 SVGAGI (reference sequence). Only in-frame clones appear in the TCRdb table, and some are missing; sequencing was by immunoSEQ multiplex PCR. The sample shows over 85,000 clones, 94% of them seen only once. The input for sequencing was unstimulated CD4+ T cells sorted from spleen or lymph node cells, taken before transplant. The chain carries TRBV6-6 and TRBJ1-2, with D unclear. The TCR was taken from a human donor who was the organ donor for an intestinal transplant. CDR3 sequence: CASSYSHGYTF. CDR3 nucleotides: TGTGCCAGCAGTTACTCCCATGGCTACACCTTC.